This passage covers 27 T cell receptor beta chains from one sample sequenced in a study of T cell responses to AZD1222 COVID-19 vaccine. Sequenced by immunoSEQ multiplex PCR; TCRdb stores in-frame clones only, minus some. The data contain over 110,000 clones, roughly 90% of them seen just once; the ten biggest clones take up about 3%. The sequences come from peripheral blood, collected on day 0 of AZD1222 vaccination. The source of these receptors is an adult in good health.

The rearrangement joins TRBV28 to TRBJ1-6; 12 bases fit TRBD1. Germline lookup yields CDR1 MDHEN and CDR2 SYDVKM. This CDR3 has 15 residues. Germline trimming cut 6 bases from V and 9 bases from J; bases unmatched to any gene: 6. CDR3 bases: TGTGCCAGCAGGGGACAGGGGGCCGGGGTTTCACCCCTCCACTTT. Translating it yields CASRGQGAGVSPLHF.

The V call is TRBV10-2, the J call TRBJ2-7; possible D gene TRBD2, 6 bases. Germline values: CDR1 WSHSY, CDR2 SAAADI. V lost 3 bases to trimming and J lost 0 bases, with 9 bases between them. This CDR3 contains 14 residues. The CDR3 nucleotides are TGCGCCAGCAGTGATGGGCGGGGCTCCTACGAGCAGTACTTC. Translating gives CASSDGRGSYEQYF.

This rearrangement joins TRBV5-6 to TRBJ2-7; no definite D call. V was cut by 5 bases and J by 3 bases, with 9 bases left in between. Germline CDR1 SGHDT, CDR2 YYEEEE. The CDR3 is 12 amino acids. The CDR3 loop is CASSRTVYEQYF. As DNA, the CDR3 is TGTGCCAGCAGTCGAACTGTCTACGAGCAGTACTTC.

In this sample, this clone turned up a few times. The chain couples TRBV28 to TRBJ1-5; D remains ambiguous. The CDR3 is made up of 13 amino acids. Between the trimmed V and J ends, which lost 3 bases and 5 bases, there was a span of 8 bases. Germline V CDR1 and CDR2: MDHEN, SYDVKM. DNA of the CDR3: TGTGCCAGCAGTTTGGTCACCCATCAGCCCCAGCATTTT. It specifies CASSLVTHQPQHF.

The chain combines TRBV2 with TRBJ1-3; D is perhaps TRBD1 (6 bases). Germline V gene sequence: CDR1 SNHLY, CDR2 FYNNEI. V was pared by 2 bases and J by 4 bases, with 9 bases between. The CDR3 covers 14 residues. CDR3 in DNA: TGTGCCAGCAGTGAATATACAGGGGGAAACACCATATATTTT. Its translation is CASSEYTGGNTIYF.

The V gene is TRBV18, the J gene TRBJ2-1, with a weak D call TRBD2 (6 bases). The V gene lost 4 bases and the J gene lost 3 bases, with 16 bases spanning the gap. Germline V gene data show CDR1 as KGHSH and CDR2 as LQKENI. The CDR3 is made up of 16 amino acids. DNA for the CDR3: TGTGCCAGCTCACTAAAGCTAGCGCCCGTCTACAATGAGCAGTTCTTC. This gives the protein CASSLKLAPVYNEQFF.

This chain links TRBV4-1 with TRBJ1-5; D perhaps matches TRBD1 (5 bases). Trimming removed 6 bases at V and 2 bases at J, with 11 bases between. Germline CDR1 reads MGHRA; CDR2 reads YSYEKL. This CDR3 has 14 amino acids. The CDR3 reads CASSPGLGNQPQHF. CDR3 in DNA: TGCGCCAGCAGTCCAGGGTTAGGCAATCAGCCCCAGCATTTT.

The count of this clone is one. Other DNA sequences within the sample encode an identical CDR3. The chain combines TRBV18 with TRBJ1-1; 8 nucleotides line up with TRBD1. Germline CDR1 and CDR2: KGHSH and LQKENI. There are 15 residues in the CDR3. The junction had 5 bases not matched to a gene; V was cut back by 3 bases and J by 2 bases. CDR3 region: CASSPGTGPNTEAFF. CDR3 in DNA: TGTGCCAGCTCACCCGGGACAGGCCCTAACACTGAAGCTTTCTTT.

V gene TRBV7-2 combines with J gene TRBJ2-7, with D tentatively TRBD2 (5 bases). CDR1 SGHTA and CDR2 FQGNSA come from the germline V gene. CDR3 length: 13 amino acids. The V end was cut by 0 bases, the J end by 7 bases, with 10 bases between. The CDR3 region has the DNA TGTGCCAGCAGCTTAGCGGGAGCAGGTGAGCAGTACTTC. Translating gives CASSLAGAGEQYF.

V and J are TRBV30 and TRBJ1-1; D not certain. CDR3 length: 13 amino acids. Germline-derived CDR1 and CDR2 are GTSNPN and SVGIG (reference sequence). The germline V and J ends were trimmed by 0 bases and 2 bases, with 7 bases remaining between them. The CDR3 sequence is CAWSVGLNTEAFF. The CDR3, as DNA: TGTGCCTGGAGTGTAGGGTTAAACACTGAAGCTTTCTTT.

CDR3 bases: TGTGCCAGCTCACCACGACAGGTGGAACGGAACTATGGCTACACCTTC. Translation gives CASSPRQVERNYGYTF. The chain combines TRBV18 with TRBJ1-2, with a possible D match to TRBD1 (6 bases). The ends were cut back, 1 base at V and 2 bases at J, with 14 bases in the middle. This CDR3 is built from 16 residues. Per the germline V gene, CDR1 is KGHSH and CDR2 is LQKENI.

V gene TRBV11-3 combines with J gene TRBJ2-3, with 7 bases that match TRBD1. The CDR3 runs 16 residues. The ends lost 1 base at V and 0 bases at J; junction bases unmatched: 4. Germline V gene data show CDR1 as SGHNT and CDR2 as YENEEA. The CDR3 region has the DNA TGTGCCAGCAGCTTAGGAGGGGGCGCTAGCACAGATACGCAGTATTTT. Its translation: CASSLGGGASTDTQYF. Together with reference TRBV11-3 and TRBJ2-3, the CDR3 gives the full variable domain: EAGVVQSPRYKIIEKKQPVAFWCNPISGHNTLYWYLQNLGQGPELLIRYENEEAVDDSQLPKDRFSAERLKGVDSTLKIQPAELGDSAVYLCASSLGGGASTDTQYFGPGTRLTVL.

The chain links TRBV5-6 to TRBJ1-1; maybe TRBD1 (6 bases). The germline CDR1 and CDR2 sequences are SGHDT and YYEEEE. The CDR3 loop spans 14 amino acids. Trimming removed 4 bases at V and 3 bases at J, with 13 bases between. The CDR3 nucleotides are TGTGCCAGCAGCGAAACAGGGAGGTACACTGAAGCTTTCTTT. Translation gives CASSETGRYTEAFF.

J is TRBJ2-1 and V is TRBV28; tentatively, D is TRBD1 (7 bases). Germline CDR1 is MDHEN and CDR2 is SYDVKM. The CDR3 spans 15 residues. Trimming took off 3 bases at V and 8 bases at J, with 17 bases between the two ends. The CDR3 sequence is CASSLRQGGTDEQFF. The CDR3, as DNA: TGTGCCAGCAGTTTGAGGCAGGGCGGGACAGATGAGCAGTTCTTC.

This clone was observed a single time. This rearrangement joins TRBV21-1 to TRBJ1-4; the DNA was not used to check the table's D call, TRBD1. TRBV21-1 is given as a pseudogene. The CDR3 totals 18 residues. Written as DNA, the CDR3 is TGTGCCAGCAGCAAAGCGAAAGAGGTGGGGCAGCCTAATGAAAAACTGTTTTTT. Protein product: CASSKAKEVGQPNEKLFF.

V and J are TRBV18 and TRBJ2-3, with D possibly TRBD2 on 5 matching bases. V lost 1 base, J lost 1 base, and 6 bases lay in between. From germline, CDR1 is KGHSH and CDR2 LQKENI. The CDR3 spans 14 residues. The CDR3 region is CASSPLGGTDTQYF. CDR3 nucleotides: TGTGCCAGCTCACCACTCGGGGGCACAGATACGCAGTATTTT.

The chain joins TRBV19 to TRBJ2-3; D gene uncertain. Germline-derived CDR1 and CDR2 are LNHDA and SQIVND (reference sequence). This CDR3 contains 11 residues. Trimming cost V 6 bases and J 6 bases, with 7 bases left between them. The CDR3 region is CASSLVDTQYF. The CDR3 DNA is TGTGCCAGTAGCTTAGTGGATACGCAGTATTTT.

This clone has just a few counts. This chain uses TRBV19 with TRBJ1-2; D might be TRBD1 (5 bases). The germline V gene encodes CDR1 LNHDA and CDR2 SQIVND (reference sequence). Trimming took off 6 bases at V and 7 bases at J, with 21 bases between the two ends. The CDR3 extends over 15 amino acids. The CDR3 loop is CASRATGTILPGYTF. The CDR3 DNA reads TGTGCCAGTAGGGCCACCGGGACGATCCTTCCTGGCTACACCTTC.

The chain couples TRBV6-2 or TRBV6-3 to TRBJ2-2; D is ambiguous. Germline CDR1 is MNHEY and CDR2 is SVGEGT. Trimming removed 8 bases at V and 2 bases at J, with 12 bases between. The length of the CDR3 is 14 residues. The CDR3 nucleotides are TGTGCCAGCTGCCAAGCGTTAAACACCGGGGAGCTGTTTTTT. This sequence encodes CASCQALNTGELFF.

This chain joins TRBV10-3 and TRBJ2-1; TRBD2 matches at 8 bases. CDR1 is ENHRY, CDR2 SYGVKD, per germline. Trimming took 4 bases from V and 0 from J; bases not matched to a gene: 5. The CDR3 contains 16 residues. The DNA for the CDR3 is TGTGCCATCAGTGCCTTAGCGGGGAGCTCCTACAATGAGCAGTTCTTC. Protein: CAISALAGSSYNEQFF.

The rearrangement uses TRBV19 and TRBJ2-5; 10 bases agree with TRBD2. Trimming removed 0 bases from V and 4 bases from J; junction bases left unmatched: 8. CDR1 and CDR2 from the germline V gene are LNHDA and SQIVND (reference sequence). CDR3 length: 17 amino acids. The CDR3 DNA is TGTGCCAGTAGTATAGAAGGGCCTAGCGGGAGTGCAGAGACCCAGTACTTC. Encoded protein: CASSIEGPSGSAETQYF.

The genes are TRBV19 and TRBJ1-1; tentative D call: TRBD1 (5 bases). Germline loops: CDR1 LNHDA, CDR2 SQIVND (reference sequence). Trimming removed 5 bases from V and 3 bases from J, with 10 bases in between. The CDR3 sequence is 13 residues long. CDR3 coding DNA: TGTGCCAGTAGTTCCGTAGGGGACACTGAAGCTTTCTTT. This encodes CASSSVGDTEAFF.

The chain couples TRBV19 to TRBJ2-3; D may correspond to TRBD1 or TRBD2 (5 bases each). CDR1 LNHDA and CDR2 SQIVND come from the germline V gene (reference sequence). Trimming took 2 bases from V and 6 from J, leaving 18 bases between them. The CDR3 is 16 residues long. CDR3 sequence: CASSILRTGGTDTQYF. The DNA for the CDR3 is TGTGCCAGTAGTATATTGCGGACGGGTGGGACGGATACGCAGTATTTT.

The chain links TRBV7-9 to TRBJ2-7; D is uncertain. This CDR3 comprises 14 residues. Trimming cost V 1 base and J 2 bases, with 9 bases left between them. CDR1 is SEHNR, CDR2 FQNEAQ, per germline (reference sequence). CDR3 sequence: CASSLGRATYEQYF. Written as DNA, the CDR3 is TGTGCCAGCAGCTTAGGAAGGGCGACCTACGAGCAGTACTTC.

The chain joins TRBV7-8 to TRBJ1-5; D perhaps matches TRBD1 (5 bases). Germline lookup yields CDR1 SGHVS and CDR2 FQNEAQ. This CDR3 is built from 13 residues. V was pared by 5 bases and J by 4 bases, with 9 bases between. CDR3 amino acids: CASSEDRNQPQHF. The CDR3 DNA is TGTGCCAGCAGCGAAGACAGAAATCAGCCCCAGCATTTT.

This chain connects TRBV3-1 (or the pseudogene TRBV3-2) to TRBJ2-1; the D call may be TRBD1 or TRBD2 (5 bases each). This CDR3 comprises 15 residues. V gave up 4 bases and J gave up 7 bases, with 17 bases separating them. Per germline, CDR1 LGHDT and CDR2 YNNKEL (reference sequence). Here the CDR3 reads CASSLAGTRLNEQFF. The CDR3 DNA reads TGTGCCAGCAGCCTTGCCGGGACCCGACTAAATGAGCAGTTCTTC.

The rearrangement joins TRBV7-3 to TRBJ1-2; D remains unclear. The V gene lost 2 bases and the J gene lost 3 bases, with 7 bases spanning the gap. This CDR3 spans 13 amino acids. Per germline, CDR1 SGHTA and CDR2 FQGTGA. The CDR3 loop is CASSLRYDYGYTF. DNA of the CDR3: TGTGCCAGCAGCTTACGATATGACTATGGCTACACCTTC.